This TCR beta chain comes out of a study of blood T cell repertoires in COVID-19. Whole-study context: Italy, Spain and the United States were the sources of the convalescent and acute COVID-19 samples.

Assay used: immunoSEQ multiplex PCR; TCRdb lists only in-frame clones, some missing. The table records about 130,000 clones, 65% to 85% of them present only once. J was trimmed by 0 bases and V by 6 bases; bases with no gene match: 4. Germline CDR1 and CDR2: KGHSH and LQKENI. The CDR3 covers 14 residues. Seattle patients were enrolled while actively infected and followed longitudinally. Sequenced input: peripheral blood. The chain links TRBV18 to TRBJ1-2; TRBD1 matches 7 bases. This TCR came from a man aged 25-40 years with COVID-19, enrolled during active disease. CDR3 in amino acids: CASSPDRANYGYTF. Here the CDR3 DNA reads TGTGCCAGCTCCCCAGACAGGGCTAACTATGGCTACACCTTC.